In its sample, the clone carrying this TCR beta chain was seen many times. Its antigen is not identified. CDR3 length: 14 amino acids. Trimming removed 3 bases at V and 5 bases at J, with 12 bases between. Quantitative molecular-barcoded 5'-RACE generated the TCR beta libraries. One entry per CDR3 protein results from TCRdb running MiXCR on the 5' RACE reads. This table has some 240,000 distinct CDR3 sequences, just under 7.5% appearing once. The data were taken from a study of CD8 T cells in ankylosing spondylitis. Study-wide results and limits: A subset of motif variants has previously been described in the synovial fluid and blood of reactive arthritis. Disease-linked clones bore a CD8+ phenotype and were relatively rare in peripheral blood. What appeared characteristic of ankylosing spondylitis blood was a TCR beta motif of under 10 highly homologous variants. Clones linked to disease were reported to show significant enrichment in matched ankylosing spondylitis synovial fluid.

This sequence originates from a male donor with ankylosing spondylitis. The sequenced sample consisted of blood, either unsorted or a sorted T cell fraction (not recorded which). The chain couples TRBV12-3 or TRBV12-4 to TRBJ2-3; D may be TRBD1 (6 bases). This chain's CDR3 is CASSFLGAQDTQYF. In DNA, the CDR3 is TGTGCCAGCAGTTTCCTGGGGGCGCAAGATACGCAGTATTTT.